The rows below give T cell receptor beta chains drawn from one sample of a study of cytomegalovirus exposure and HLA in healthy donors. Here immunoSEQ multiplex PCR was the method, and the copy in TCRdb shows in-frame clones only, minus some. In the table there are about 150,000 clones, about 74% of which are singletons. The sequenced sample was PBMCs. The receptor source for this set is a man younger than 30 in good health and CMV-seropositive. Both conserved end residues are part of each CDR3. D genes are given only for firm matches. Clone size appears in some rows only: once, few, many, or a class for an expanded clone.

cdr3_nt: TGTGCCAGCAGTTTAACAGGTTCTACTGAAGCTTTCTTT
cdr3_aa: CASSLTGSTEAFF
d_call: .
clone_size: .
j_call: TRBJ1-1
v_call: TRBV28

cdr3_nt: TGTGCCAGTAGTATCGTAGACAACAAATACAATGAGCAGTTCTTC
cdr3_aa: CASSIVDNKYNEQFF
d_call: .
clone_size: .
j_call: TRBJ2-1
v_call: TRBV19

cdr3_nt: TGTGCCGGTACAGTGAGCAGCAATCAGCCCCAGCATTTT
cdr3_aa: CAGTVSSNQPQHF
d_call: .
clone_size: .
j_call: TRBJ1-5
v_call: TRBV6-6

cdr3_nt: TGTGCCAGCAGAACCGGGAACAAAAATCAGCCCCAGCATTTT
cdr3_aa: CASRTGNKNQPQHF
d_call: .
clone_size: .
j_call: TRBJ1-5
v_call: TRBV28

cdr3_nt: TGTGCCAGCAGCTCGCTGAGCAATGAGCAGTTCTTC
cdr3_aa: CASSSLSNEQFF
d_call: .
clone_size: .
j_call: TRBJ2-1
v_call: TRBV7-9

cdr3_nt: TGTGCCAGCAGCTTAGGGGACAGGGGAACCAATCAGCCCCAGCATTTT
cdr3_aa: CASSLGDRGTNQPQHF
d_call: TRBD1
clone_size: .
j_call: TRBJ1-5
v_call: TRBV7-9

cdr3_nt: TGTGCCAGCTGGGGACAGCTCTATGGCTACACCTTC
cdr3_aa: CASWGQLYGYTF
d_call: TRBD1
clone_size: .
j_call: TRBJ1-2
v_call: TRBV2

cdr3_nt: TGCGCCAGCAGCTTGGCCCCAGGTGGCTCCTACGAGCAGTACTTC
cdr3_aa: CASSLAPGGSYEQYF
d_call: .
clone_size: .
j_call: TRBJ2-7
v_call: TRBV5-1

cdr3_nt: TGTGCCTGGAGTGTACTTTCCCAGGTAGGGGTGAACACTGAAGCTTTCTTT
cdr3_aa: CAWSVLSQVGVNTEAFF
d_call: .
clone_size: .
j_call: TRBJ1-1
v_call: TRBV30

cdr3_nt: TGTGCCAGCAGCCAGACAGGGGAGGGGTACTATGGCTACACCTTC
cdr3_aa: CASSQTGEGYYGYTF
d_call: TRBD1
clone_size: .
j_call: TRBJ1-2
v_call: TRBV9

cdr3_nt: TGTGCCAGCAGCCCTAGCGGGGGGGCAAGTGAGCAGTACTTC
cdr3_aa: CASSPSGGASEQYF
d_call: TRBD2
clone_size: once
j_call: TRBJ2-7
v_call: TRBV9

cdr3_nt: TGTGCCAGCAGTGAAGGGACAGGGGGCTCCTACGAGCAGTACTTC
cdr3_aa: CASSEGTGGSYEQYF
d_call: TRBD1
clone_size: medium-sized
j_call: TRBJ2-7
v_call: TRBV6-1

cdr3_nt: TGTGCCAGCAGGACCGGGACAGGGGTGGAAAAACTGTTTTTT
cdr3_aa: CASRTGTGVEKLFF
d_call: TRBD1
clone_size: once
j_call: TRBJ1-4
v_call: TRBV27

cdr3_nt: TGTGCCAGCAGATTACTAAGCGCCTCCTACGAGCAGTACTTC
cdr3_aa: CASRLLSASYEQYF
d_call: .
clone_size: .
j_call: TRBJ2-7
v_call: TRBV7-2